Sequencing of this TCR beta chain was carried out in a study of blood T cell repertoires in COVID-19. Libraries were prepared by immunoSEQ multiplex PCR; TCRdb keeps only in-frame clonotypes and omits some of them. The table records 300,000 or so clones, about four fifths of them present only once. The CDR3 contains 11 residues. Germline V gene sequence: CDR1 MDHEN, CDR2 SYDVKM. V was pared by 4 bases and J by 7 bases, with 7 bases between. Sequencing was done on a sample of peripheral blood. This TCR was recovered from a woman in her 50s with acute or convalescent COVID-19. The V and J genes are TRBV28 and TRBJ1-1; D gene ambiguous. CDR3 region: CASSSSLEAFF. Written as DNA, the CDR3 is TGTGCCAGCAGTTCGAGCCTTGAAGCTTTCTTT.